This T cell receptor beta chain is from a study of CD8 T cells in Susac syndrome. The RNA input was roughly 0.45 to 1 ug, and it was reverse transcribed with random hexamers. TCR beta CDR3 was amplified by immunoSEQ multiplex PCR. This amplification extended across 54 Vbeta and 13 Jbeta segments. TCRdb re-called the immunoSEQ multiplex PCR reads through MiXCR, storing one row per CDR3 protein. This sample yields approximately 100,000 distinct CDR3 sequences, of which approximately 96% are seen a single time; about 0.1% belongs to the top ten. The germline gives CDR1 SGHNT, CDR2 YYREEE (reference sequence). This CDR3 is 15 amino acids long. V was pared by 3 bases and J by 2 bases, with 12 bases between. TCR beta was sequenced from blood CD8+ and CD4+ T cells.

V and J are TRBV5-4 and TRBJ2-1; TRBD1 is a possible D gene (6 bases). The TCR sequence derives from a human donor in good health. The sample consisted of CD4+ T cells from PBMCs. The CDR3 DNA sequence: TGTGCCAGCAGCTCCAGACCAGGGGCCTACAATGAGCAGTTCTTC. Amino acids: CASSSRPGAYNEQFF.